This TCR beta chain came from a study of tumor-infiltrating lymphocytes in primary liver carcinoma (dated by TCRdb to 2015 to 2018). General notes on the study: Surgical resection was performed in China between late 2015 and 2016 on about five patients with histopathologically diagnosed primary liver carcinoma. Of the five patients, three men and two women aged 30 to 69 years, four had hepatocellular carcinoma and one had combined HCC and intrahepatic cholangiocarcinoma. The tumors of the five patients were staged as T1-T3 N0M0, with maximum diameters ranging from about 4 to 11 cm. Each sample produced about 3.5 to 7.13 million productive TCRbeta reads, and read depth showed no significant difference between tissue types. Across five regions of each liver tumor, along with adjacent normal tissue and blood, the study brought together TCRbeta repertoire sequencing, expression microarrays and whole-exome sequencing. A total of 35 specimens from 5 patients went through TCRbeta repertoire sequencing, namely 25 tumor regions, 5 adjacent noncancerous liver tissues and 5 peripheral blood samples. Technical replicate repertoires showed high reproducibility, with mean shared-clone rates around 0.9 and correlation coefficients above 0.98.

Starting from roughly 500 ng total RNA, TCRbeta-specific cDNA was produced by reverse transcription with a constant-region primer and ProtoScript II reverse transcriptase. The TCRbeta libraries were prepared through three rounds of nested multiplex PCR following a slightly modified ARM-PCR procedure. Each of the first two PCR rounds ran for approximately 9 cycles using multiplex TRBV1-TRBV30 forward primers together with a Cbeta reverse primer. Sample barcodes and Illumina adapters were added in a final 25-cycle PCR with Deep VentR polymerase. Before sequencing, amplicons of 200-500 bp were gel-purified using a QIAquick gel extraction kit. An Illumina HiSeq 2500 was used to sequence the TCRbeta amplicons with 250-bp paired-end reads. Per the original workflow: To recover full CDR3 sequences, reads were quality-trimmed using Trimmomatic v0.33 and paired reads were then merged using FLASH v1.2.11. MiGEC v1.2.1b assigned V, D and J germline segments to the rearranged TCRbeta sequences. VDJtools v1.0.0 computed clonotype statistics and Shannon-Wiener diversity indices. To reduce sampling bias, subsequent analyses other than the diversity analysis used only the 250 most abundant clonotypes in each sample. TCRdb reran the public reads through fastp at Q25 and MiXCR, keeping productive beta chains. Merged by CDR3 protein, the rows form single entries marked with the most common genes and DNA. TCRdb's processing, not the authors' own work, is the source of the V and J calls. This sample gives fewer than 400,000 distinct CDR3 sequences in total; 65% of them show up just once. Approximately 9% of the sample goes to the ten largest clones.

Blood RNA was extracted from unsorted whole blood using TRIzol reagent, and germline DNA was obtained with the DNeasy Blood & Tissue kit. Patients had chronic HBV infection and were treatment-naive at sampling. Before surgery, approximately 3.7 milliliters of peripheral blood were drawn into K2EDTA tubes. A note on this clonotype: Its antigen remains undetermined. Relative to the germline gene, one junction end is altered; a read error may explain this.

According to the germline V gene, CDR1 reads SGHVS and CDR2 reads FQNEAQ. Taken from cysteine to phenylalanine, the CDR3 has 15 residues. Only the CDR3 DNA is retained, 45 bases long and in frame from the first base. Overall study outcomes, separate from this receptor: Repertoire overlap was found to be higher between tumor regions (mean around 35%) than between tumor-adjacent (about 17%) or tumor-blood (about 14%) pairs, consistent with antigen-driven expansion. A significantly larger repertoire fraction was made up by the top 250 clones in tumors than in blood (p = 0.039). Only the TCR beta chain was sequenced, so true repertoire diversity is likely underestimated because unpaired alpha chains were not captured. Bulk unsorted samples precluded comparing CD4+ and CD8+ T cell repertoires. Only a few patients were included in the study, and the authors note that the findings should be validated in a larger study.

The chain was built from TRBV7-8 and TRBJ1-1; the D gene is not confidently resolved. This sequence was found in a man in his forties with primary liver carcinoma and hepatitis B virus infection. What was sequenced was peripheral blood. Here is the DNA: TGTGCCAGCATCTTAGGTGGAGCACTGAACACTAAAGCTTTCTTT. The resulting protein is CASILGGALNTKAFF.